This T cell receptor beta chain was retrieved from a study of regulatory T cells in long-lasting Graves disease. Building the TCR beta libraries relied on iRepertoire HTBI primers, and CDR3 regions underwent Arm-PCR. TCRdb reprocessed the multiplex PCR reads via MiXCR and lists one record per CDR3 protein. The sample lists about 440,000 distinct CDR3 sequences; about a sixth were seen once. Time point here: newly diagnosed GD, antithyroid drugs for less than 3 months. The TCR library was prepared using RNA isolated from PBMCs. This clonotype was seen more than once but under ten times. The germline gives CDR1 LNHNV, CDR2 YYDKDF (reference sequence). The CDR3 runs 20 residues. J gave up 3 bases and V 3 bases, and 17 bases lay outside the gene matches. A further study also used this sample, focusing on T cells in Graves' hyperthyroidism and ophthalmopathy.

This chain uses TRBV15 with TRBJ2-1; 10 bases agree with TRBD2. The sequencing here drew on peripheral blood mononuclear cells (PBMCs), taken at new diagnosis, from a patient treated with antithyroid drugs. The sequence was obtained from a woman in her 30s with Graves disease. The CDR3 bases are TGTGCCACCAGCAGTGAAACCGGGACTAGCGCATTTCATAGCTACAATGAGCAGTTCTTC. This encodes CATSSETGTSAFHSYNEQFF.